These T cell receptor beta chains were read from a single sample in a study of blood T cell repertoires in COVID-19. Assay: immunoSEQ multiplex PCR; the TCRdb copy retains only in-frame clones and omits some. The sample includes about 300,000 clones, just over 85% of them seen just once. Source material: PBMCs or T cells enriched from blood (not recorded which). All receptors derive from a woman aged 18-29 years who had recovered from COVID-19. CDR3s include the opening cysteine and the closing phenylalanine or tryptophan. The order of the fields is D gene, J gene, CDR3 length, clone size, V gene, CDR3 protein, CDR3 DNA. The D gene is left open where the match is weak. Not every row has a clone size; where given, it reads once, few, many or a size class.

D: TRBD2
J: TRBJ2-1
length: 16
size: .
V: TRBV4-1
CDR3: CASSHSGLAGVNEQFF
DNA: TGCGCCAGCAGCCACTCCGGACTAGCGGGGGTAAATGAGCAGTTCTTC

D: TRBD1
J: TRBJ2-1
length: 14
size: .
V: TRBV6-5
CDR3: CASSSQGSGNEQFF
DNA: TGTGCCAGCAGCTCACAGGGGTCGGGCAATGAGCAGTTCTTC

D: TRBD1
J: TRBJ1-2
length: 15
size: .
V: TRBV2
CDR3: CASSERVTGVYGYTF
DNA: TGTGCCAGCAGTGAAAGGGTAACAGGGGTCTATGGCTACACCTTC

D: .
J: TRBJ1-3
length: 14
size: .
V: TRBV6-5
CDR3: CAIHRVGSGNTIYF
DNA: TGTGCCATCCACAGGGTCGGATCTGGAAACACCATATATTTT

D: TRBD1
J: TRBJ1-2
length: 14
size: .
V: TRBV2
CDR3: CASSEQGQGTGYTF
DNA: TGTGCCAGCAGTGAACAAGGACAGGGAACCGGCTACACCTTC

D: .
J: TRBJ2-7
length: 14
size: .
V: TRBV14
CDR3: CASSQVDRTYEQYF
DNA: TGTGCCAGCAGCCAAGTGGACAGAACCTACGAGCAGTACTTC

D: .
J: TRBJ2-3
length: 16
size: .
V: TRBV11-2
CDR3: CASSLGTTIFTDTQYF
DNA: TGTGCCAGCAGCTTAGGGACTACCATCTTCACAGATACGCAGTATTTT

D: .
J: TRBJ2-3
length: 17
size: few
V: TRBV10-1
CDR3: CASSDPRGTLSTDTQYF
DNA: TGCGCCAGCAGTGACCCGAGGGGGACACTTAGCACAGATACGCAGTATTTT

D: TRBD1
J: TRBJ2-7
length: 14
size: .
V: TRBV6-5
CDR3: CASTEGGQPYEQYF
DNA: TGTGCCAGCACGGAAGGGGGACAGCCTTACGAGCAGTACTTC

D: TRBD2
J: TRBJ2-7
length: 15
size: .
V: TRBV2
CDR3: CASSGRTGGSYEQYF
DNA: TGTGCCAGCAGTGGGAGGACGGGAGGTTCCTACGAGCAGTACTTC

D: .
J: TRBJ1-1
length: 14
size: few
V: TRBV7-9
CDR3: CASSLQGLNTEAFF
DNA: TGTGCCAGCAGCCTCCAGGGGCTGAACACTGAAGCTTTCTTT

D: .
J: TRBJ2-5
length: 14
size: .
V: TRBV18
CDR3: CASSPRRGEETQYF
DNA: TGTGCCAGCTCACCAAGGAGGGGCGAAGAGACCCAGTACTTC

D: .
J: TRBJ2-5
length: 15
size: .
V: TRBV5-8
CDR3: CASSLNWGRVETQYF
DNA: TGTGCCAGCAGCTTGAATTGGGGCAGGGTTGAGACCCAGTACTTC

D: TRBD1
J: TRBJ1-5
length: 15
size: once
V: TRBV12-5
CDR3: CASGSRQGGDQPQHF
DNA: TGTGCTAGTGGATCACGACAGGGGGGGGATCAGCCCCAGCATTTT

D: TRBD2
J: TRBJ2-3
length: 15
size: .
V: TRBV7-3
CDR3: CASSSRGVSTDTQYF
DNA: TGTGCCAGCAGCTCACGGGGGGTTAGCACAGATACGCAGTATTTT

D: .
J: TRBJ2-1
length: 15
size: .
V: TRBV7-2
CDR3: CASSLVGGGYNEQFF
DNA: TGTGCCAGCAGCTTAGTGGGGGGAGGCTACAATGAGCAGTTCTTC

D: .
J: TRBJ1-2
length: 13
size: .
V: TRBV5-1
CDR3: CASSQGQFYGYTF
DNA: TGCGCCAGCAGCCAAGGACAGTTCTATGGCTACACCTTC

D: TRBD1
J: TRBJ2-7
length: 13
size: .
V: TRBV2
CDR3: CASRTRTGGEQYF
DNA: TGTGCCAGCAGAACCCGGACAGGGGGAGAGCAGTACTTC

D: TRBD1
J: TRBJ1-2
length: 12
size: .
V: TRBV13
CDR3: CASRDRRGGYTF
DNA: TGTGCCAGCCGGGACAGACGGGGTGGCTACACCTTC

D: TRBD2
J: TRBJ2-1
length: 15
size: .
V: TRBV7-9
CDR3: CASSLEGLAGVGAFF
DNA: TGTGCCAGCAGCTTAGAGGGACTAGCGGGAGTTGGTGCGTTCTTC

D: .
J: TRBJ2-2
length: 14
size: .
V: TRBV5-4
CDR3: CASSFGGNTGELFF
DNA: TGTGCCAGCAGCTTCGGGGGGAACACCGGGGAGCTGTTTTTT

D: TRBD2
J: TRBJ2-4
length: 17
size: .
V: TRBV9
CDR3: CASSVGRSGRARDIQYF
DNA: TGTGCCAGCAGCGTAGGCAGGAGCGGGAGGGCGAGGGACATTCAGTACTTC

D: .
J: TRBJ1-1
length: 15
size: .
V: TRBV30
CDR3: CARPGGPSSNTEAFF
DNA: TGTGCCCGCCCCGGGGGGCCCTCGAGCAATACTGAAGCTTTCTTT

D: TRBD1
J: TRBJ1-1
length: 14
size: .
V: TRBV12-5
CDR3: CASGQRQGSTEAFF
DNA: TGTGCTAGTGGTCAACGACAGGGTAGCACTGAAGCTTTCTTT

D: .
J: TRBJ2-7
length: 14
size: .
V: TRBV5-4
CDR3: CASSPARLTGEQYF
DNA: TGTGCCAGCAGCCCGGCACGGTTAACCGGGGAGCAGTACTTC

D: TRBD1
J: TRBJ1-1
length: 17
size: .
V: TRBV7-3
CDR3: CASSLGPLGQGGTEAFF
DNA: TGTGCCAGCAGCTTAGGACCTCTGGGACAGGGGGGAACTGAAGCTTTCTTT

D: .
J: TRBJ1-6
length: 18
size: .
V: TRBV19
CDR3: CASSMGGTWSSYNSPLHF
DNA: TGTGCCAGTAGTATGGGTGGGACTTGGAGCTCCTATAATTCACCCCTCCACTTT

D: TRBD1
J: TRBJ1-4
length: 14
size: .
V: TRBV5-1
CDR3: CASSWTGGDEKLFF
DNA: TGCGCCAGCAGCTGGACAGGGGGCGATGAAAAACTGTTTTTT

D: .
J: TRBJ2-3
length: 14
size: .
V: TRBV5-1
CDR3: CASSLGGGSDTQYF
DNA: TGCGCCAGCAGCTTGGGTGGCGGCTCGGATACGCAGTATTTT

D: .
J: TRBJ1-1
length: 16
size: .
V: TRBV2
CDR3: CASSEGLIGENTEAFF
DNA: TGTGCCAGCAGTGAAGGCCTGATAGGGGAGAACACTGAAGCTTTCTTT

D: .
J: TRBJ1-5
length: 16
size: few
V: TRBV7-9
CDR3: CASSSHATGGNQPQHF
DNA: TGTGCCAGCAGTTCTCATGCGACAGGAGGCAATCAGCCCCAGCATTTT

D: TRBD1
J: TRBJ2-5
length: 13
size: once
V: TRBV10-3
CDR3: CAISGQGRETQYF
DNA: TGTGCCATCAGCGGACAGGGTCGGGAGACCCAGTACTTC

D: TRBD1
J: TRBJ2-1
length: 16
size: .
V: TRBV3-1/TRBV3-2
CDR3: CASSQDITGAYNEQFF
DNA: TGTGCCAGCAGCCAAGATATCACAGGGGCCTACAATGAGCAGTTCTTC

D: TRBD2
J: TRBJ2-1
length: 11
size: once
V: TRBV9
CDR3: CATGREDEQFF
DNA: TGTGCCACCGGGAGGGAGGATGAGCAGTTCTTC

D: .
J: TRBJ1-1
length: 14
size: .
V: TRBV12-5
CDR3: CASGSFGGNTEAFF
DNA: TGTGCTAGTGGCTCCTTCGGAGGGAACACTGAAGCTTTCTTT

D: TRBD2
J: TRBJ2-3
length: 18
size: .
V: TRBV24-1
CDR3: CATSDFQGLAGPTDTQYF
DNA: TGTGCCACCAGTGATTTCCAGGGACTAGCGGGCCCTACGGATACGCAGTATTTT

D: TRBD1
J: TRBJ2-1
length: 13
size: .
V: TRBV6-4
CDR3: CASSGTGGNEQFF
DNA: TGTGCCAGCAGTGGGACAGGGGGCAATGAGCAGTTCTTC

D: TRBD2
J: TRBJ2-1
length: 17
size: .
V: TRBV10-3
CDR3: CASHERGGGAIGHEQFF
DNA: TGTGCCTCCCACGAGAGAGGCGGGGGGGCCATAGGCCATGAGCAGTTCTTC

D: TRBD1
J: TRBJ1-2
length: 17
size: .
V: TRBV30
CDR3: CAWSPATGKRPGGGYTF
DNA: TGTGCCTGGAGTCCAGCGACAGGGAAACGGCCAGGGGGTGGCTACACCTTC

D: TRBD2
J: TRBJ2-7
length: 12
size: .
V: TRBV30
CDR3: CAWAGDSYEQYF
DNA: TGTGCCTGGGCGGGAGACTCCTACGAGCAGTACTTC

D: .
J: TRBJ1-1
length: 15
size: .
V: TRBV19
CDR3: CASSIGRERGTEAFF
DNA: TGTGCCAGTAGTATAGGAAGGGAACGGGGCACTGAAGCTTTCTTT

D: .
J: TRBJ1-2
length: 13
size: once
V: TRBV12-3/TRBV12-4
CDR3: CASSIITFYGYTF
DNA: TGTGCCAGCAGTATTATAACTTTCTATGGCTACACCTTC

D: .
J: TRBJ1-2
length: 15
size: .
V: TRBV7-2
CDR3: CASSPGGPVRGGYTF
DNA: TGTGCCAGCAGCCCAGGTGGGCCGGTGAGGGGGGGCTACACCTTC

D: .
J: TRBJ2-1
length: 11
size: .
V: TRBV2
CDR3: CAGAVYNEQFF
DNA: TGTGCCGGGGCAGTCTACAATGAGCAGTTCTTC

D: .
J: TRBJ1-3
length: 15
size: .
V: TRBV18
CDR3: CASSPTPGSGNTIYF
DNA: TGTGCCAGCTCACCGACCCCAGGCTCTGGAAACACCATATATTTT

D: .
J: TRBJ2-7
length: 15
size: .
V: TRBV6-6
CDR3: CASRPLDGGGYEQYF
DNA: TGTGCCAGCAGACCCTTGGACGGGGGAGGCTACGAGCAGTACTTC